This is a list of T cell receptor beta chains from one sample in a study of beta chain features in type 1 diabetes. Sequencing was performed with immunoSEQ multiplex PCR; in TCRdb, only in-frame clones are kept and a portion is missing. In the table there are around 350,000 clones, roughly 13% of which are singletons. The sequencing sample was made of naive CD4+ T cells from blood. These receptor sequences come from a man aged 18-30 years in good health. Both conserved end residues are part of each CDR3. D genes are given only for firm matches. Clone sizes are given selectively: once, few, many, or a class where the clone is expanded.

j_gene: TRBJ1-1
abundance: few
v_gene: TRBV11-1
len: 14
d_gene: TRBD1
CDR3aa: CASSFRQGAFEAFF

j_gene: TRBJ1-2
abundance: few
v_gene: TRBV9
len: 16
d_gene: NA
CDR3aa: CASSPLGPGFNYGYTF

j_gene: TRBJ1-5
abundance: few
v_gene: TRBV28
len: 14
d_gene: NA
CDR3aa: CATMTAISNQPQHF

j_gene: TRBJ2-1
abundance: few
v_gene: TRBV28
len: 13
d_gene: NA
CDR3aa: CASSLNPSRSRFF

j_gene: TRBJ1-5
abundance: NA
v_gene: TRBV30
len: 13
d_gene: NA
CDR3aa: CAWGTTQGQPQHF

j_gene: TRBJ1-1
abundance: few
v_gene: TRBV5-4
len: 14
d_gene: NA
CDR3aa: CASRPAGGYTEAFF

j_gene: TRBJ1-6
abundance: NA
v_gene: TRBV20-1
len: 11
d_gene: NA
CDR3aa: CSAPGERALHF

j_gene: TRBJ2-3
abundance: NA
v_gene: TRBV28
len: 14
d_gene: NA
CDR3aa: CATRLVRVADTQYF

j_gene: TRBJ1-5
abundance: few
v_gene: TRBV7-2
len: 12
d_gene: NA
CDR3aa: CASSIARQPQHF

j_gene: TRBJ2-3
abundance: few
v_gene: TRBV28
len: 16
d_gene: NA
CDR3aa: CASRPTGAGATDTQYF

j_gene: TRBJ2-1
abundance: NA
v_gene: TRBV11-3
len: 15
d_gene: TRBD2
CDR3aa: CASSRLAGLYNEQFF

j_gene: TRBJ2-5
abundance: NA
v_gene: TRBV5-5
len: 11
d_gene: NA
CDR3aa: CAAGGRETQYF

j_gene: TRBJ2-7
abundance: NA
v_gene: TRBV29-1
len: 13
d_gene: TRBD2
CDR3aa: CSVSSSGIYEQYF

j_gene: TRBJ2-1
abundance: few
v_gene: TRBV7-9
len: 13
d_gene: TRBD2
CDR3aa: CASSAGGPGEQFF

j_gene: TRBJ2-3
abundance: few
v_gene: TRBV11-3
len: 17
d_gene: TRBD2
CDR3aa: CASSSGGRTRGTDTQYF

j_gene: TRBJ2-3
abundance: few
v_gene: TRBV10-3
len: 14
d_gene: TRBD2
CDR3aa: CAIRSGRDGDTQYF

j_gene: TRBJ1-4
abundance: NA
v_gene: TRBV4-2
len: 16
d_gene: TRBD1
CDR3aa: CASSQETGGHYEKLFF

j_gene: TRBJ2-3
abundance: few
v_gene: TRBV5-4
len: 17
d_gene: NA
CDR3aa: CASSSVLEVSSTDTQYF

j_gene: TRBJ2-7
abundance: NA
v_gene: TRBV6-5
len: 15
d_gene: TRBD2
CDR3aa: CASSYSGLADYEQYF

j_gene: TRBJ2-7
abundance: few
v_gene: TRBV28
len: 13
d_gene: NA
CDR3aa: CASGNRAPYEQYF

j_gene: TRBJ2-1
abundance: NA
v_gene: TRBV7-2
len: 14
d_gene: NA
CDR3aa: CASSLEGGNNEQFF

j_gene: TRBJ2-7
abundance: NA
v_gene: TRBV7-9
len: 15
d_gene: NA
CDR3aa: CASSLDGGEIYEQYF

j_gene: TRBJ2-5
abundance: NA
v_gene: TRBV28
len: 14
d_gene: TRBD2
CDR3aa: CASKTSGVVETQYF

j_gene: TRBJ2-6
abundance: NA
v_gene: TRBV6-1
len: 15
d_gene: NA
CDR3aa: CASRAGGSGANVLTF

j_gene: TRBJ1-1
abundance: once
v_gene: TRBV7-2
len: 13
d_gene: NA
CDR3aa: CASSLLSRGEAFF

j_gene: TRBJ2-7
abundance: NA
v_gene: TRBV15
len: 13
d_gene: NA
CDR3aa: CATSRDPGYEQYF

j_gene: TRBJ2-3
abundance: NA
v_gene: TRBV27
len: 15
d_gene: TRBD1
CDR3aa: CASSLGGQGVHTQYF

j_gene: TRBJ2-3
abundance: NA
v_gene: TRBV5-1
len: 15
d_gene: NA
CDR3aa: CASSPDRTSTDTQYF

j_gene: TRBJ1-2
abundance: NA
v_gene: TRBV28
len: 15
d_gene: NA
CDR3aa: CASSLAGGRGSGYTF

j_gene: TRBJ2-5
abundance: NA
v_gene: TRBV9
len: 19
d_gene: TRBD2
CDR3aa: CASSVRRGSGEINQETQYF

j_gene: TRBJ2-7
abundance: NA
v_gene: TRBV6-6
len: 15
d_gene: TRBD2
CDR3aa: CASRLLAGGSYEQYF

j_gene: TRBJ1-6
abundance: few
v_gene: TRBV5-6
len: 15
d_gene: NA
CDR3aa: CASSLRDIMHSPLHF

j_gene: TRBJ2-7
abundance: few
v_gene: TRBV5-4
len: 14
d_gene: TRBD1
CDR3aa: CASSLPGGGYEQYF

j_gene: TRBJ2-4
abundance: few
v_gene: TRBV5-4
len: 15
d_gene: NA
CDR3aa: CASSLSALREDIQYF

j_gene: TRBJ1-5
abundance: few
v_gene: TRBV7-2
len: 15
d_gene: NA
CDR3aa: CASSRGDNSNQPQHF

j_gene: TRBJ2-1
abundance: NA
v_gene: TRBV4-2
len: 16
d_gene: TRBD2
CDR3aa: CASSYSGTSSYNEQFF

j_gene: TRBJ1-4
abundance: few
v_gene: TRBV28
len: 15
d_gene: NA
CDR3aa: CASSLGATLNEKLFF

j_gene: TRBJ2-7
abundance: few
v_gene: TRBV7-6
len: 16
d_gene: NA
CDR3aa: CASSLDAGATSYEQYF

j_gene: TRBJ1-2
abundance: few
v_gene: TRBV7-2
len: 15
d_gene: TRBD1
CDR3aa: CASSPRQGWNYGYTF

j_gene: TRBJ1-4
abundance: NA
v_gene: TRBV28
len: 15
d_gene: NA
CDR3aa: CASSLLGREGEKLFF

j_gene: TRBJ1-5
abundance: NA
v_gene: TRBV6-5
len: 16
d_gene: NA
CDR3aa: CASSSRRLGGNQPQHF

j_gene: TRBJ1-1
abundance: few
v_gene: TRBV7-9
len: 16
d_gene: NA
CDR3aa: CASSSYGREGNTEAFF

j_gene: TRBJ2-7
abundance: few
v_gene: TRBV28
len: 12
d_gene: NA
CDR3aa: CASSLYSYEQYF

j_gene: TRBJ2-3
abundance: NA
v_gene: TRBV28
len: 19
d_gene: NA
CDR3aa: CASSFEISTSPREGDTQYF

j_gene: TRBJ2-7
abundance: NA
v_gene: TRBV29-1
len: 14
d_gene: TRBD2
CDR3aa: CSVEGLAGADEQYF

j_gene: TRBJ1-4
abundance: NA
v_gene: TRBV7-2
len: 15
d_gene: TRBD1
CDR3aa: CASSARTGDGEKLFF